This T cell receptor (beta chain) is drawn from a study of blood T cell repertoires in COVID-19. Looking at the study overall: There were acute and convalescent COVID-19 samples, and they came from the United States, Italy and Spain. T cells, B-cell-depleted T cells, or PBMCs provided the cDNA or gDNA that served as material.

Per the original methods: Reference gene primers were amplified, and this amplification served to estimate nucleated cell counts. Clones were sequenced by immunoSEQ multiplex PCR, and TCRdb holds only the in-frame ones, with some missing. That table supplies the V and J calls and clone size; D and trimming were determined from the DNA. The sample has some 65,000 clones, about 90% seen once. During active infection, Seattle patients enrolled and were then monitored through disease. The CDR3 is 12 residues long. Trimming pared 1 base from V and 11 bases from J, leaving 10 bases between. Germline assignment: CDR1 LGHDT and CDR2 YNNKEL (reference sequence).

This sequence originates from a man aged 50 to 59 with COVID-19, enrolled during active disease. Source material: peripheral blood. The chain is built from TRBV3-1 (or the pseudogene TRBV3-2) and TRBJ2-3, with D possibly TRBD1 on 6 matching bases. The CDR3 region has the DNA TGTGCCAGCAGCCAAGGTCCGGGACAGCAGTATTTT. Protein sequence: CASSQGPGQQYF.